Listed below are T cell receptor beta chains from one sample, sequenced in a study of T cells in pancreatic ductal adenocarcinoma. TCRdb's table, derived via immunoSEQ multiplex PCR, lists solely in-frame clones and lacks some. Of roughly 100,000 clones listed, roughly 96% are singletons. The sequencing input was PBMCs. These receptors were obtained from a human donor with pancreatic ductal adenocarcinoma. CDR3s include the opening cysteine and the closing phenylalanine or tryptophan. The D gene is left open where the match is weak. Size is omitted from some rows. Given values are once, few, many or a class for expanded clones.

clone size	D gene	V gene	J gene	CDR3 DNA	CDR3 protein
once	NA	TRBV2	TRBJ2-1	TGTGCCAGCAGTCGCAGCGAATACTACAATGAGCAGTTCTTC	CASSRSEYYNEQFF
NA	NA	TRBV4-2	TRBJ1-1	TGTGCCAGCAGCGAAGGACCGGGGGTGAACACTGAAGCTTTCTTT	CASSEGPGVNTEAFF
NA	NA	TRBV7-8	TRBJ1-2	TGTGCCAGCAGCTTATCGGGATCCTATGGCTACACCTTC	CASSLSGSYGYTF
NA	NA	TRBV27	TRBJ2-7	TGTGCCAGCAGTTACCGGGATGCCACCTACGAGCAGTACTTC	CASSYRDATYEQYF
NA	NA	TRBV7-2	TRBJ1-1	TGTGCCAGCAGCTTAGTTCCAGAGAACACTGAAGCTTTCTTT	CASSLVPENTEAFF
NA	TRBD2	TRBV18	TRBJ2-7	TGTGCCAGCTCACCACCCAGCGGGATTGAGCAGTACTTC	CASSPPSGIEQYF
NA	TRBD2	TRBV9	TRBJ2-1	TGTGCCAGCAGCCATAGACTAGCGGGAGATGAGCAGTTCTTC	CASSHRLAGDEQFF
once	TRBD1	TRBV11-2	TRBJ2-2	TGTGCCAGCAGACCTTGGACAGGGAAGAGCGGGGAGCTGTTTTTT	CASRPWTGKSGELFF
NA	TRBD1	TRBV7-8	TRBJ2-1	TGTGCCAGCAGCTTAGGGACAGGGGCGCCCCATGAGCAGTTCTTC	CASSLGTGAPHEQFF
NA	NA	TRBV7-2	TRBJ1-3	TGTGCCAGCAGCTTAGTGGGGGCCGGCTCCTCTGGAAACACCATATATTTT	CASSLVGAGSSGNTIYF
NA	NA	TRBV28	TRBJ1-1	TGTGCCATAAGGGGCACAAACGCTGAAGCTTTCTTT	CAIRGTNAEAFF
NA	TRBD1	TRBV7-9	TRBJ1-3	TGTGCCAGCGGACAGGGGACTGGAAACACCATATATTTT	CASGQGTGNTIYF
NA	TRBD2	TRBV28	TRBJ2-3	TGTGCCAGCAGTTTAGCGGGAGGTCGCACAGATACGCAGTATTTT	CASSLAGGRTDTQYF
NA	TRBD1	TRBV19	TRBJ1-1	TGTGCCAGTAGTAAGTCGACAGGGGAAGCTTTCTTT	CASSKSTGEAFF
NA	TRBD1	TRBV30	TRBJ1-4	TGTGCCTGGGGTTCCATTGCCGGGACAGACAGCCCGTGGCCTCCCATTCTGTTTTTT	CAWGSIAGTDSPWPPILFF
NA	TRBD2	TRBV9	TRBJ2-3	TGTGCCAGCAGCTCCTCCGGGACTAGCGGGAGAGATACGCAGTATTTT	CASSSSGTSGRDTQYF
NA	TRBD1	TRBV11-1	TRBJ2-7	TGTGCCAGCAGCTTCCTGACAGGGGGCCGCGAGCAGTACTTC	CASSFLTGGREQYF
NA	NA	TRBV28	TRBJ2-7	TGTGCCAGCACCTCCCCCTACGAGCAGTACTTC	CASTSPYEQYF
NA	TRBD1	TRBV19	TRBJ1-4	TGTGCCAGCAACGGACAGGGTAATGAAAAACTGTTTTTT	CASNGQGNEKLFF
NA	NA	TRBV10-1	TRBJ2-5	TGCGCCAGCAGTTCTCTGGCGGGTGAGACCCAGTACTTC	CASSSLAGETQYF
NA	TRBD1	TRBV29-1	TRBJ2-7	TGCAGCGTTGTTTCGGCAGGGGGCTACGAGCAGTACTTC	CSVVSAGGYEQYF
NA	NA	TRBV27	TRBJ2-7	TGTGCCAGCAGTTTATCGATCCCACAGGGTTTCTCCTACGAGCAGTACTTC	CASSLSIPQGFSYEQYF
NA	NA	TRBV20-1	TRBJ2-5	TGCAGTGCTATAGCGGACGAGACCCAGTACTTC	CSAIADETQYF
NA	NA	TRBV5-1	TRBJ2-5	TGCGCCAGCAGCTTGGGATCGGGAGTATGGGAGACCCAGTACTTC	CASSLGSGVWETQYF
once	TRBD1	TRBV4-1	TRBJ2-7	TGCGCCAGCAGCCATGACCTTGGGACAGGGAGAGACGAGCAGTACTTC	CASSHDLGTGRDEQYF
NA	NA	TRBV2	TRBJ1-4	TGTGCCAGCAGTGACAGGGGTGAAAAACTGTTTTTT	CASSDRGEKLFF
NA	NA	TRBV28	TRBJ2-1	TGTGCCAGCGAGACACCTTCCTACAATGAGCAGTTCTTC	CASETPSYNEQFF
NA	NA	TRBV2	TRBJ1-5	TGTGCCAGCAGTGGGACAGGCAATCAGCCCCAGCATTTT	CASSGTGNQPQHF
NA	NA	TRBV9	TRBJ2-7	TGTGCCAGCAGCGTAGGCCCAGGGAATGTCTACGAGCAGTACTTC	CASSVGPGNVYEQYF
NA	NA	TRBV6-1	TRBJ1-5	TGTGCCAGCAGTGACGGTGACGCGGGTCAGCCCCAGCATTTT	CASSDGDAGQPQHF
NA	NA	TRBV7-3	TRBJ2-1	TGTGCCAGCAGCTTAAGCGTTGCGGGGGTAGGGGGTTACAATGAGCAGTTCTTC	CASSLSVAGVGGYNEQFF
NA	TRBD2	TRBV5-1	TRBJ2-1	TGCGCCAGCAGCTTGGCCCTAGCGGGAGCCAATGAGCAGTTCTTC	CASSLALAGANEQFF
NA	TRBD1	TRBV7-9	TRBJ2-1	TGTGCCAGCAGCACGACAGGGTCTTCCTACAATGAGCAGTTCTTC	CASSTTGSSYNEQFF
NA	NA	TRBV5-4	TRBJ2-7	TGTGCCAGCAGCTTGGTAGGGGATAGGTACGAGCAGTACTTC	CASSLVGDRYEQYF
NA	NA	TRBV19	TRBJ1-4	TGTGCCAGTAAGACAGCCAATAATGAAAAACTGTTTTTT	CASKTANNEKLFF
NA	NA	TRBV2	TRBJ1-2	TGTGCCAGCAGGGGAGGGAACTATGGCTACACCTTC	CASRGGNYGYTF
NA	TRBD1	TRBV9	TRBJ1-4	TGTGCCAGCAGCCTGACAGGGCAGCCTAATGAAAAACTGTTTTTT	CASSLTGQPNEKLFF
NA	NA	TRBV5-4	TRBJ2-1	TGTGCCAGCAGCTTGAGTTGGGCTAGCAACAACAATGAGCAGTTCTTC	CASSLSWASNNNEQFF
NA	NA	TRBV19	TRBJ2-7	TGTGCCAGTAGTGCAGGGAATCCCCACGAGCAGTACTTC	CASSAGNPHEQYF
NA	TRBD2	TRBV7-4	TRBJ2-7	TGTGCCAGCAGACACCCGGGACTAGAAGGTTGTGAGCAGTACTTC	CASRHPGLEGCEQYF
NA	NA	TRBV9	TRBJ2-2	TGTGCCAGCAGCGCACTATCTAACACCGGGGAGCTGTTTTTT	CASSALSNTGELFF
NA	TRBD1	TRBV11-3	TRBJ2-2	TGTGCCAGCAGCCCCGGGACAGCAACCGGGGAGCTGTTTTTT	CASSPGTATGELFF
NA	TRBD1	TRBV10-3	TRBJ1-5	TGTGCCATCTCTTTCGACAGGGGTGGCAATCAGCCCCAGCATTTT	CAISFDRGGNQPQHF
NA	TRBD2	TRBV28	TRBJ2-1	TGTGCCAGCAGGGGACTAGCGGGACTATACAATGAGCAGTTCTTC	CASRGLAGLYNEQFF
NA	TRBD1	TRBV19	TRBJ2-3	TGTGCCAGTAGTATAGATCAGGGGGAAGATACGCAGTATTTT	CASSIDQGEDTQYF
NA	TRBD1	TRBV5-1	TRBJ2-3	TGCGCCAGCAGCCCCGGGACAGGGAACACAGATACGCAGTATTTT	CASSPGTGNTDTQYF
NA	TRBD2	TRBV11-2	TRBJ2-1	TGTGCCAGCAGCTTAGGGATAGCGGGAGGGAATGAGCAGTTCTTC	CASSLGIAGGNEQFF